A single sample is the source of the 9 T cell receptor beta chains below, sequenced in a study of T cells in Graves' hyperthyroidism and ophthalmopathy. What was amplified from RNA transcripts were TCR beta CDR3 regions. The HTBI primer set served for first-round RT-PCR of the TCR CDR3. Each CDR3 protein is one row after TCRdb ran MiXCR on the multiplex PCR reads. The table includes hundreds of thousands of distinct CDR3 sequences, 38% detected once. The sample consisted of blood. Receptor source: a man younger than 35 with Graves' hyperthyroidism.

This clonotype was seen repeatedly, ten times or more. This chain connects TRBV7-2 to TRBJ1-2; TRBD1 might be the D (6 bases). V lost 5 bases and J lost 4, with 14 bases in between. CDR3 length equals 14 residues. Looked up from germline, CDR1 is SGHTA and CDR2 is FQGNSA. The CDR3 reads CASSRHRESYGYTF. As DNA, the CDR3 is TGTGCCAGCAGCCGACACAGGGAATCCTATGGCTACACCTTC. The whole variable domain, filled in from reference TRBV7-2 and TRBJ1-2, reads GAGVSQSPSNKVTEKGKDVELRCDPISGHTALYWYRQSLGQGLEFLIYFQGNSAPDKSGLPSDRFSAERTGGSVSTLTIQRTQQEDSAVYLCASSRHRESYGYTFGSGTRLTVV.

This sequence joins TRBV12-3 or TRBV12-4 and TRBJ1-4; no reliable D call. This CDR3 contains 17 residues. Trimming shortened V by 6 bases and J by 4 bases, and 21 bases separated the two germline ends. This CDR3 is CASRGAGGGKLNEKLFF. The CDR3 region has the DNA TGTGCCAGCAGAGGCGCGGGAGGAGGGAAACTTAATGAAAAACTGTTTTTT.

V is TRBV12-3 or TRBV12-4 and J is TRBJ2-7; D is uncertain. Trimming removed 3 bases from V and 4 bases from J, with 13 bases in between. This CDR3 is built from 14 residues. CDR3 sequence: CASSLRGAGYEQYF. The CDR3 nucleotides are TGTGCCAGCAGTTTGCGCGGTGCCGGTTACGAGCAGTACTTC.

This chain connects TRBV7-7 to TRBJ2-2; D gene uncertain. From germline, CDR1 is SSHAT and CDR2 FNYEAQ (reference sequence). The CDR3 contains 15 residues. CDR3 coding DNA: TGTGTTAGCAGCCCAAGGTTAGGGAACACCGGGGAGCTGTTTTTT. Encoded protein: CVSSPRLGNTGELFF.

The sample holds one count of this clonotype. This chain uses TRBV4-2 with TRBJ2-7, with D maybe TRBD2 (6 bases). Germline CDR1 and CDR2: LGHNA and YNFKEQ. Trimming took off 1 base at V and 6 bases at J, with 10 bases between the two ends. CDR3 length: 13 amino acids. DNA for the CDR3: TGTGCCAGCAGCCAAGGACCGGGAGCCGAGCAGTACTTC. Translation: CASSQGPGAEQYF.

This clonotype showed up many times. The rearrangement links TRBV19 to TRBJ1-3; D may be TRBD1 (6 bases). Trimming stripped 3 bases from V and 1 base from J, with 7 bases between. This CDR3 contains 14 residues. CDR1 LNHDA and CDR2 SQIVND come from the germline V gene (reference sequence). CDR3 in amino acids: CASSIGTSGNTIYF. The CDR3 nucleotides read TGTGCCAGTAGTATTGGGACATCTGGAAACACCATATATTTT.

Turning to this clonotype: A much larger clone is a single base away; this may be a read error. This chain uses TRBV6-5 with TRBJ2-7; 7 nucleotides line up with TRBD2. Germline V gene data show CDR1 as MNHEY and CDR2 as SVGAGI. The trim removed 6 bases at V and 1 base at J, leaving 3 bases unmatched. This CDR3 has 13 residues. The CDR3 loop is CASRERGSYEQYF. In nucleotides, the CDR3 is TGTGCCAGCAGGGAGCGGGGATCCTACGAGCAGTACTTC.

V gene TRBV5-1 combines with J gene TRBJ1-1; D is possibly TRBD1 (6 bases). The CDR3 is 13 amino acids. Trimming pared 5 bases from V and 2 bases from J, leaving 10 bases between. Germline V gives CDR1 SGHRS, CDR2 YFSETQ. The CDR3 region is CASRKGGNTEAFF. CDR3 coding DNA: TGCGCCAGCAGAAAAGGGGGTAACACTGAAGCTTTCTTT.

This clonotype has ten or more counts. V usage is TRBV7-8 and J usage is TRBJ1-3; D uncertain. The length of the CDR3 is 16 residues. CDR1 and CDR2 from the germline V gene are SGHVS and FQNEAQ. Between the trimmed V and J ends, which lost 2 bases and 1 base, there was a span of 12 bases. The chain's CDR3 is CASSLWATASGNTIYF. The CDR3 DNA reads TGTGCCAGCAGCTTATGGGCGACTGCTTCTGGAAACACCATATATTTT.